The clone carrying this T cell receptor (beta chain) was seen only once. There are 11 residues in the CDR3. The germline V gene has CDR1 MNHNS and CDR2 SASEGT. V was pared by 8 bases and J by 6 bases, with 4 bases of the junction left unmatched. According to the study, genomic DNA was the template for TCR beta VDJ and CDR3 profiling. Each CDR3 protein is one row after TCRdb ran MiXCR on the reads. The data contain about 160,000 distinct CDR3 sequences, 35% to 55% of them singletons. The data are from a study of CD8+CD57+ T cells in acquired aplastic anemia. This chain links TRBV6-1 with TRBJ2-7, with 7 bases identical to TRBD1. The sequence was obtained from a human donor in good health. Material: sorted CD4+, CD8+, or CD8+CD57+ T cells (not recorded which) from PBMCs. The CDR3 DNA reads as TGTGCCAGCGGTGGGACAGTCGAGCAGTACTTC. It codes for CASGGTVEQYF.